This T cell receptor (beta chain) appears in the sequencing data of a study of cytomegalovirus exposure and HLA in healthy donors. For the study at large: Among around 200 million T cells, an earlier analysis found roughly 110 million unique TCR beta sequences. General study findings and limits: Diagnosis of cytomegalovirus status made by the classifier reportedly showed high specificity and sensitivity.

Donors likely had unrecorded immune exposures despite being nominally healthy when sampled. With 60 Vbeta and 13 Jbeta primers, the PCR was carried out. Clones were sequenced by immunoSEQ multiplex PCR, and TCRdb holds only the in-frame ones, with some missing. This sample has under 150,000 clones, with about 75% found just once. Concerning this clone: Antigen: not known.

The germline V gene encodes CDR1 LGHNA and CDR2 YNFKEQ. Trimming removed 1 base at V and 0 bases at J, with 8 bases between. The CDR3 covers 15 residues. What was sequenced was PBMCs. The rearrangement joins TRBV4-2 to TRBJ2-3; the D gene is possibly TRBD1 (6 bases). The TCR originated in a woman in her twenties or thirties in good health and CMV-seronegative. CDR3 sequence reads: CASSQAQGSTDTQYF. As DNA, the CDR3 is TGTGCCAGCAGCCAAGCACAGGGAAGCACAGATACGCAGTATTTT.